One and the same sample provided the 16 T cell receptor beta chains below, sequenced in a study of blood T cell repertoires in COVID-19 (dated by TCRdb to between 2020 and 2021). Library generation was performed with the immunoSEQ multiplex PCR assay. Drawn from immuneACCESS, this table holds only the in-frame rearrangements with V and J called that TCRdb kept. Clones are partly lost; checked studies trace under half to an unresolved V gene and leave the rest unexplained. The sample yields approximately 120,000 clones; approximately 87% were counted once. The ten most abundant clones make up approximately 8% of the sample. The sequenced material came from peripheral blood. These receptors came from a man between 50 and 59 years old with acute or convalescent COVID-19.

J is TRBJ2-1 and V is TRBV2, with D possibly TRBD1 on 5 matching bases. Trimming shortened V by 5 bases and J by 0 bases, and 11 bases separated the two germline ends. The CDR3 spans 15 residues. Germline-derived CDR1 and CDR2 are SNHLY and FYNNEI. CDR3 DNA sequence: TGTGCCAGCAGTAAACAGGTTAGCTCCTACAATGAGCAGTTCTTC. It codes for CASSKQVSSYNEQFF.

This sequence joins TRBV5-1 and TRBJ2-2; 14 bases fit TRBD2. Trimming at V came to 0 bases and at J to 4 bases, leaving 5 bases not matched to a gene. The CDR3 extends over 18 amino acids. The germline V gene has CDR1 SGHRS and CDR2 YFSETQ. The CDR3 DNA reads as TGCGCCAGCAGCTTGGCCGGACTAGCGGGAGGAACCACCGGGGAGCTGTTTTTT. It is translated as CASSLAGLAGGTTGELFF.

The V and J genes are TRBV6-5 and TRBJ2-1; D possibly corresponds to TRBD2 (6 bases). The germline CDR1 and CDR2 sequences are MNHEY and SVGAGI. This CDR3 spans 14 amino acids. Trimming shortened V by 7 bases and J by 8 bases, and 18 bases separated the two germline ends. The CDR3 region is CASIRTTLRDEQFF. The CDR3 DNA follows: TGTGCCAGCATCCGGACTACCCTTCGGGATGAGCAGTTCTTC.

This CDR3 reads CASSLIRTGGFGANVLTF. As DNA, the CDR3 is TGTGCCAGCAGTTTAATTCGGACAGGGGGCTTTGGGGCCAACGTCCTGACTTTC. This chain uses TRBV27 with TRBJ2-6, with 11 bases lining up with TRBD1. The ends lost 2 bases at V and 3 bases at J; junction bases unmatched: 6. Germline CDR1 is MNHEY and CDR2 is SMNVEV (reference sequence). This CDR3 is 18 amino acids long.

The chain links TRBV13 to TRBJ2-3; D remains unclear. V was trimmed by 3 bases and J by 1 base, leaving 11 bases between them. Germline V gives CDR1 PRHDT, CDR2 FYEKMQ (reference sequence). The CDR3 runs 15 residues. This chain's CDR3 is CASSLRLTGTDTQYF. The CDR3 DNA reads as TGTGCCAGCAGCTTGAGGCTAACGGGCACAGATACGCAGTATTTT.

This chain uses TRBV5-1 with TRBJ2-1; 9 bases match TRBD2. CDR1 and CDR2 (germline): SGHRS, YFSETQ. The trim removed 0 bases at V and 4 bases at J, leaving 5 bases unmatched. This CDR3 spans 16 amino acids. CDR3 in DNA: TGCGCCAGCAGCTTGGTGGGGACTAGCCGATACAATGAGCAGTTCTTC. It encodes CASSLVGTSRYNEQFF.

The table lists this clone with a count of one. The chain couples TRBV19 to TRBJ2-2; 11 positions match TRBD2. CDR1 and CDR2 (germline): LNHDA, SQIVND (reference sequence). V lost 7 bases and J lost 7; bases outside the gene matches: 11. The CDR3 runs 16 residues. This CDR3 is CASTMGTSGVVGELFF. In DNA form, the CDR3 reads TGTGCCAGTACTATGGGGACTAGCGGTGTGGTCGGGGAGCTGTTTTTT.

The rearrangement links TRBV18 to TRBJ1-2; tentative D call: TRBD1 (5 bases). The V end was cut by 3 bases, the J end by 7 bases, with 12 bases between. CDR1 and CDR2 (germline): KGHSH, LQKENI. The CDR3 has 13 amino acids. DNA of the CDR3: TGTGCCAGCTCACCGTTGGATGGGGCTGGCTACACCTTC. Translating it yields CASSPLDGAGYTF. Full variable domain (rest looked up from reference TRBV18 and TRBJ1-2): NAGVMQNPRHLVRRRGQEARLRCSPMKGHSHVYWYRQLPEEGLKFMVYLQKENIIDESGMPKERFSAEFPKEGPSILRIQQVVRGDSAAYFCASSPLDGAGYTFGSGTRLTVV.

The chain has TRBV24-1 and TRBJ1-1, with 7 nucleotides matching TRBD1. The CDR3 covers 14 residues. From germline, CDR1 is KGHDR and CDR2 SFDVKD. V shed 1 base and J 10 bases; nucleotides not matched to a gene: 8. CDR3 residues: CATSDFQGGFPAFF. For the CDR3, the DNA is TGTGCCACCAGTGATTTTCAGGGGGGATTCCCAGCTTTCTTT.

V is TRBV27 and J is TRBJ1-1, with TRBD1 as a possible D gene (5 bases). CDR1 is MNHEY, CDR2 SMNVEV, per germline (reference sequence). The CDR3 sequence is 14 residues long. V was shortened by 3 bases and J by 5 bases, with 13 bases between the two germline ends. CDR3 DNA: TGTGCCAGCAGTTTCTCGGGGGAAGTTACTGAAGCTTTCTTT. Its translation is CASSFSGEVTEAFF.

On this clone: No DNA is shown, since the ends of the CDR3 on it are uncertain; the CDR3 is the one TCRdb lists. J is TRBJ1-1 and V is TRBV19; TRBD1 is taken as the D call from the table, unchecked against the DNA. Looked up from germline, CDR1 is LNHDA and CDR2 is SQIVND (reference sequence). The CDR3 contains 18 residues when both ends are counted. Here the CDR3 reads CASSTSGRSADMNTEAFF.

The rearrangement uses TRBV9 and TRBJ1-2; 10 bases agree with TRBD1. The trim removed 3 bases at V and 4 bases at J, leaving 12 bases unmatched. The CDR3 runs 17 residues. From germline, CDR1 is SGDLS and CDR2 YYNGEE. The CDR3 loop reads CASSATPRDRGTYGYTF. The CDR3, as DNA: TGTGCCAGCAGCGCCACCCCCCGGGACAGGGGTACCTATGGCTACACCTTC.

This clone was found a few times. The chain is built from TRBV30 and TRBJ2-6; D call uncertain. The CDR3 totals 14 residues. V dropped 2 bases and J dropped 0 bases, with 5 bases sitting between them. From germline, CDR1 is GTSNPN and CDR2 SVGIG (reference sequence). CDR3 bases: TGTGCCTGGAGTCTTTTCTCTGGGGCCAACGTCCTGACTTTC. Translation: CAWSLFSGANVLTF.

The CDR3 is CASSFGTGASPEAFF. The CDR3 bases are TGTGCCAGCAGCTTTGGGACAGGAGCCTCCCCTGAAGCTTTCTTT. The chain links TRBV5-6 to TRBJ1-1; 8 nucleotides align to TRBD1. Germline CDR1 SGHDT, CDR2 YYEEEE. The V and J ends lost 2 bases and 6 bases, in that order; junction bases with no gene match: 9. The CDR3 totals 15 residues.

The chain couples TRBV20-1 to TRBJ1-1; D is unresolved. Germline-derived CDR1 and CDR2 are DFQATT and SNEGSKA (reference sequence). The CDR3 sequence is 11 residues long. DNA for the CDR3: TGCAGCGGCTATGCGGACACTGAAGCTTTCTTT. Protein: CSGYADTEAFF.

The V and J genes are TRBV28 and TRBJ1-5; TRBD1 aligns across 10 bases. The ends lost 7 bases at V and 5 bases at J; junction bases unmatched: 11. This CDR3 has 16 residues. Germline-derived CDR1 and CDR2 are MDHEN and SYDVKM. The CDR3 DNA is TGTGCCAGCAATCTAAACCGGGACAGGGGTCATCAGCCCCAGCATTTT. Protein: CASNLNRDRGHQPQHF.